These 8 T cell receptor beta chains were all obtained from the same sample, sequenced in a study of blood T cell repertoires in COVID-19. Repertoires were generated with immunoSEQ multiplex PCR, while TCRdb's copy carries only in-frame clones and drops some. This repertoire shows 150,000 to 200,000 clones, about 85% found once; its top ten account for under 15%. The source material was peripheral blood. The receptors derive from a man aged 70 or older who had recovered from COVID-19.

The CDR3 DNA sequence: TGTGCCAGCAGCTTCGGGGGGGAAGGCACAGATACGCAGTATTTT. Amino acid sequence: CASSFGGEGTDTQYF. The chain carries TRBV7-9 and TRBJ2-3; TRBD2 agrees at 8 bases. Per germline, CDR1 SEHNR and CDR2 FQNEAQ (reference sequence). This CDR3 is built from 15 residues. The V and J ends lost 3 bases and 1 base, in that order; junction bases with no gene match: 3.

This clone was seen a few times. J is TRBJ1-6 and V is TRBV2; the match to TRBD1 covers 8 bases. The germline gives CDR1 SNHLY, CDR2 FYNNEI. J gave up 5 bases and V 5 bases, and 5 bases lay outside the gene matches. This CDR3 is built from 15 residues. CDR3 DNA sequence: TGTGCCAGCAGTACAACGGACAGGGATAATTCACCCCTCCACTTT. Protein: CASSTTDRDNSPLHF.

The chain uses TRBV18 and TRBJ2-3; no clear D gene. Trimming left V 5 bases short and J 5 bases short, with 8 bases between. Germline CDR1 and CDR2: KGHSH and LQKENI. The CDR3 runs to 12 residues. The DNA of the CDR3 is TGTGCCAGCTCAATTAACGGAGATACGCAGTATTTT. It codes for CASSINGDTQYF.

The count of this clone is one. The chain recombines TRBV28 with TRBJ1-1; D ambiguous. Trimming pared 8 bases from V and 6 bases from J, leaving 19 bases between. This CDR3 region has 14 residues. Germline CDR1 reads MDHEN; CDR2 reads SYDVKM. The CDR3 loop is CASAVEFSVAEAFF. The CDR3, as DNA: TGTGCCAGCGCTGTTGAGTTTTCGGTCGCTGAAGCTTTCTTT.

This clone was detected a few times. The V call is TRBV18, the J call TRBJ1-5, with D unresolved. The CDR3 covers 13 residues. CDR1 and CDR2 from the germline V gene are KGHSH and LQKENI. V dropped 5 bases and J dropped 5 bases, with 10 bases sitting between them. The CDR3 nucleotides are TGTGCCAGCTCAGTGGAGGAAGATCAGCCCCAGCATTTT. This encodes CASSVEEDQPQHF.

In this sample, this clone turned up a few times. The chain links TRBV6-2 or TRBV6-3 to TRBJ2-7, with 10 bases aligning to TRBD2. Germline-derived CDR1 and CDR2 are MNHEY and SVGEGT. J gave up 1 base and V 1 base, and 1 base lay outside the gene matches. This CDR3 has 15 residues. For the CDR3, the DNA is TGTGCCAGCAGTTACTGGGGACTAGCGTCCTACGAGCAGTACTTC. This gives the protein CASSYWGLASYEQYF.

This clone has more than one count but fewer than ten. The chain's CDR3 is CSASPTGTENYSNQPQHF. CDR3 bases: TGCAGTGCTAGTCCTACCGGGACAGAAAACTATAGCAATCAGCCCCAGCATTTT. The rearrangement uses TRBV20-1 and TRBJ1-5; 7 nucleotides align to TRBD1. CDR1 is DFQATT, CDR2 SNEGSKA, per germline (reference sequence). The CDR3 runs to 18 residues. The V segment lost 3 bases and the J segment 0 bases; nucleotides outside the gene matches: 14.

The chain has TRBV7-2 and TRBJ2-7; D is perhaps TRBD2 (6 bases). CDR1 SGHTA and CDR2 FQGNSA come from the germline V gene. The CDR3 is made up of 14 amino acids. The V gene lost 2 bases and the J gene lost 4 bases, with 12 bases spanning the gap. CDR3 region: CASSLMGLLYEQYF. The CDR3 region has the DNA TGTGCCAGCAGCTTAATGGGACTTCTATACGAGCAGTACTTC.